The present T cell receptor beta chain was sequenced within a study of blood T cells in healthy people across ages (dated by TCRdb to between 2015 and 2017). Describing the broader study: In model experiments, template switching captured roughly one uniquely barcoded TCR beta cDNA molecule for every two T cells. Using deep sequencing normalized with unique cDNA molecular identifiers, the study measured how TCR beta repertoire diversity changes with age. Four age groups were formed from the donors: young (average about 17 years), middle-aged (more than 35), aged (under 70) and long-lived (about 75). To avoid experimental bias, donors of different ages were randomly spread across the sequencing lanes. Using the same blood draw, the study looked at two additional independent replicas of 1 million unique cDNA reads for two donors, one aged 18 to 30 and the other aged 80 or older.

Including the terminal cysteine and phenylalanine, the CDR3 comprises 18 residues. The read is trimmed to its CDR3 DNA, 54 bases read in frame from base 1. The germline V gene yields KGHDR for CDR1 and SFDVKD for CDR2. The germline V and J ends show losses of 1 base and 7 bases respectively, and no gene match explains 12 bases of the junction. The library was obtained by 5' RACE. TCRdb lists the instrument as Illumina HiSeq 2500. A second PCR of 7 to 11 cycles was performed with a sample-barcoded 5' primer and a J-beta primer mix. Each TCR beta cDNA molecule received a unique molecular identifier from a template-switch 5' adaptor carrying 12 random nucleotides. Each sample yielded at least 2.5 million CDR3-containing paired-end reads. The Mint cDNA synthesis kit, primed by a TRBC-specific oligonucleotide, was used to synthesize first-strand cDNA from all RNA. After uracil-DNA glycosylase treatment, a first 18-cycle PCR used universal primers M1SS and BC2_uni_R on all cDNA. The study's own analysis went as follows. For normalization, 1 million high-quality reads were randomly selected from each sample, with every read carrying a distinct molecular identifier. Reads with shared molecular identifiers were discarded instead of being binned into consensus sequences. MiTCR, with a Q25 quality threshold and the strictest error-elimination algorithm, was used for CDR3 identification, clonotype clustering and error correction. A nonparametric unseen species model with Euler transformation was used to estimate lower-bound total TCR beta diversity. TCRdb reanalyzed the raw reads on its own, using fastp at Q25 for trimming and MiXCR for clone calling, and kept in-frame beta chains. Rows matching on CDR3 protein sequence are summarized as one entry with the most common DNA and genes. V and J calls and clone size were set by TCRdb, not the authors. In this sample the table shows hundreds of thousands of distinct CDR3 sequences, approximately 30% of which occur a single time. The top ten constitute roughly 14% of the sample.

Broad study findings and their caveats: Compared with the aged group, more naive CD4+ T cells, fewer expanded clones and increased TCR diversity were shown by the long-lived group, suggesting age selection. The CMV infection status of donors was not known, potentially confounding age-related changes in expanded clonotypes. Bulk unsorted PBMC profiling prevented conclusive comparison of naive and antigen-experienced compartments. As age increased, observed TCR beta diversity per million T cells dropped in a roughly linear way, and a significant reduction was already evident by age around 41. Total diversity estimates from one million sequenced T cells were considered lower bounds and underestimates. Observed TCR beta diversity correlated strongly with the percentage of naive T cells measured by flow cytometry.

This clonotype was seen many times. Its antigen specificity is not known. The input lacks base qualities; no much larger clone sits a single base away. Systemically healthy Caucasian individuals from Russia, some 40 in total and aged roughly 6 to 100 years, were included as donors. Each donor gave around 9 milliliters of peripheral blood, collected into EDTA-treated Vacutainer tubes. Ficoll-Paque density-gradient centrifugation was used to isolate PBMCs, with at least 6.5 million per sample. Trizol reagent was used to extract total RNA from PBMCs, with at least 6 micrograms per sample. For every donor, flow cytometry on a PBMC aliquot measured the percentage of naive CD45RAhigh/CD27high T cells.

Sequenced input: blood. This sequence was found in an elderly woman in good health. Recombination linked TRBV24-1 to TRBJ2-1; TRBD2 aligns with 10 central bases. The DNA reads TGTGCCACCAGTGATTTTCCCCCGCTAGCGGGGGAGAGGAATGAGCAGTTCTTC. Translated, this gives CATSDFPPLAGERNEQFF.